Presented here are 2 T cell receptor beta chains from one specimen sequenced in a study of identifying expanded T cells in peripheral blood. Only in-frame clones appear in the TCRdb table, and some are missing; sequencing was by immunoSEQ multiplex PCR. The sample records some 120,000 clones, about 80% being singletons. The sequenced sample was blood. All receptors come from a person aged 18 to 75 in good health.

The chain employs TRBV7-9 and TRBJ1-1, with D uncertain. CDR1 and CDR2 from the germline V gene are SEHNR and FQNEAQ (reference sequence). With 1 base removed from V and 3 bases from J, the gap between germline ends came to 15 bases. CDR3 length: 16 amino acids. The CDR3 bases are TGTGCCAGCAGCTTAGTATACCGTACCCCGCACACTGAAGCTTTCTTT. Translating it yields CASSLVYRTPHTEAFF. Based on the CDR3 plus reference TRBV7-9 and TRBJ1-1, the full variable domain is DTGVSQNPRHKITKRGQNVTFRCDPISEHNRLYWYRQTLGQGPEFLTYFQNEAQLEKSRLLSDRFSAERPKGSFSTLEIQRTEQGDSAMYLCASSLVYRTPHTEAFFGQGTRLTVV.

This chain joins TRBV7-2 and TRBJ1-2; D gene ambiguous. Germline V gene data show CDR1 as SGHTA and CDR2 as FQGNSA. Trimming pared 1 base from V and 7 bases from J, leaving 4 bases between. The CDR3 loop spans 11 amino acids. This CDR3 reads CASSLGGGYTF. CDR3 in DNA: TGTGCCAGCAGCTTAGGGGGTGGCTACACCTTC.